This T cell receptor beta chain was captured in a study of cytomegalovirus exposure and HLA in healthy donors (dated 2017 in TCRdb). Regarding the complete study: An earlier analysis of some 600 of the donors reported over 250 Gb of sequence data and 117 million unique TCR beta sequences obtained from 180 million or so T cells. About 280 gigabases of sequencing data and roughly 81 million unique TCR sequences made up an early release that covered 640 HLA-typed donors. Of the 350 to 450 genotyped donors, 65% to 90% were placed in the genetic ancestry cluster associated with self-reported Caucasian donors. The study was designed to test whether signatures of past pathogen exposure could be identified by cataloging public T cell receptors. The study profiled the T cell repertoires of 550 to 700 subjects by immunosequencing and related them to cytomegalovirus serostatus. Along with the roughly 670-subject first cohort, a separate validation cohort of 120 different subjects was used. The study combined high-throughput TCR immunosequencing, statistical association of individual TCRs with disease status, and machine learning to predict cytomegalovirus infection status. A later analysis re-examined previously published TCR beta repertoires from more than 600 donors and added high-resolution HLA genotyping to investigate patterns of TCR occurrence. In the later analysis, no new phenotypic data were used to find candidate immune exposures; instead, reliance was placed on TCR beta sequences and their occurrence across donors. In an earlier analysis of several hundred of the donors, high-throughput TCR beta sequencing was used to judge whether each TCR beta V gene segment behaved as functional or pseudogenic. Donor age, sex, ethnicity and CMV serostatus were compiled together with the repertoire data. A later genetic analysis took genome-wide SNP genotypes for about 65% of the roughly 670 donors and used that subset as a discovery cohort. Every discovery cohort repertoire had been produced on one sequencing platform. HLA typing covered class I and class II loci at four-digit resolution. Typing coverage varied by locus: roughly 629-640 donors for A, B, C, DRB1 and DQB1; around 560 for DQA1; some 610 for DPA1; more than 450 for DPB1. About five DR-DQ haplotypes were treated as single units for association and clustering because of strong linkage in the cohort. On average, approximately 250,000 unique TCR beta nucleotide sequences were sequenced per donor among a few hundred genotyped donors of the cohort, with around 19% of those sequences being non-productive.

What the authors observed across the whole study: In a later analysis, the rate of TCR association differed among HLA loci, with DRB1 alleles having the most associated TCRs and HLA-C alleles having the fewest. The presence/absence analyses assumed that sequencing depth was roughly uniform across donors, and that assumption may not be true. In a later analysis, around 17,000 TCR beta sequences were associated with specific HLA alleles at a false discovery rate of 0.05. Assigning TCR associations to individual alleles was difficult when HLA alleles, especially DR and DQ, strongly co-occurred. According to the authors, the approach could potentially be generalized to other disease states and immunological phenotypes. An earlier analysis of roughly 570 of the donors showed that most TCR beta V segments appeared in productive rearrangements either about 87% or about 30% of the time, which broadly matched IMGT annotations. Most TCR sequences were observed very rarely across donors, whereas some public TCRs were present in many individuals. A further reported finding was that TCR beta sequences accurately predicted the HLA-A and HLA-B alleles for most subjects in the first cohort. Correlated functional status among segregating V segments might reflect linkage disequilibrium, but an unknown experimental factor could not be ruled out. In vitro tests confirmed that three of the cytomegalovirus-associated TCR beta chains recognize cytomegalovirus antigens. Because HLA typing was unavailable for some donors at each locus, only the typed subset was used in association tests. In a later analysis, HLA-associated TCR beta chains were found to be more clonally expanded and to have lower generation probabilities than equally common non-associated chains. The earlier analysis of approximately 590 of the donors excluded some 15 rarely observed V segments, including chromosome 9 orphons, because counts were too low. According to a later analysis, parvovirus B19, influenza, CMV and Epstein-Barr virus appeared linked to several top co-occurrence clusters. According to a later genetic analysis, donors in an Asian-associated ancestry cluster had fewer N-insertions in productive TCRs than the roughly 660-donor mean. An association between a missense DCLRE1C variant and V-gene and J-gene trimming of TCR beta chains was found in a later genetic analysis and replicated in an independent cohort. According to a later analysis, most CMV-associated TCR beta chains appeared to be HLA-restricted, and the HLA associations seemed to be driven largely by CMV exposure. In the study, 150 to 200 TCR beta chains were listed as associated with cytomegalovirus. This cohort had only TCR beta chains sequenced, and the lack of alpha or paired-chain data limited which features could be detected. CMV serostatus was the only immune exposure information available for the cohort. A cluster of highly shared sequence variants was judged likely to represent a technical artifact of the sequencing pipeline. In both the original and validation cohorts, the classifier was reported to diagnose cytomegalovirus status with high specificity and sensitivity.

The cohort consisted of approximately 690 healthy bone marrow donors. All cohort members were sampled while nominally healthy, although unrecorded immune exposures were likely present. The donor tested CMV seropositive, placing the donor among the 250 to 350 seropositive members of the cohort. Every donor gave a peripheral blood sample, and the peripheral blood mononuclear cells from that sample were used for TCR beta sequencing. The Qiagen DNeasy Blood Extraction Kit was used to extract genomic DNA from the blood cell samples. Library method: the immunoSEQ multiplex PCR assay. The multiplex PCR relied on a mix of 60 forward primers for TCR Vbeta segments and 13 reverse primers for TCR Jbeta segments. The CDR3 region of rearranged TCR beta genes was amplified from genomic DNA by a multiplex PCR assay. Amplified TCR beta libraries were sequenced as 87-base-pair reads on the Illumina HiSeq System. On the authors' methods: In a later analysis, about 80 million unique TCR beta chains were counted across the roughly 670 repertoires, and roughly 10 million of these chains were shared by at least two donors. Raw reads were error-corrected and collapsed into unique sequences by a nearest-neighbor algorithm in which closely related sequences were merged to remove PCR and sequencing errors. Alignment of CDR3 sequences to IMGT reference sequences was used to assign V, D and J gene segments. Each retained sequence needed at least a six-nucleotide match to both a V gene segment and a J gene segment. Rearrangements were called productive when the CDR3 lacked stop codons and stayed in frame with V and J; all others were non-productive. CDR3 was defined according to IMGT convention as the region running from the second conserved V-encoded cysteine to the conserved J-encoded phenylalanine. In an earlier analysis of 550 to 650 of the donors, sequences lacking an unambiguous match to a single V gene segment were excluded. In an earlier analysis of approximately 590 of the donors, V segments were called functional above 56.7% productive rearrangements and were called segregating when the between-donor standard deviation exceeded 5%. A statistical classification framework was built to diagnose cytomegalovirus status from the catalog of TCR beta chain sequences. A later analysis assigned V and J genes by comparing TCR nucleotide sequences with IMGT/GENE-DB human TR gene sequences. A later analysis assigned CDR3 sequences and most-parsimonious VDJ recombination scenarios with the TCRdist pipeline. A later analysis defined each TCR beta chain by its CDR3 amino acid sequence plus V-gene family, and excluded reads lacking a unique V-gene family. A later analysis removed 500 to 600 highly shared, low-generation-probability nucleotide sequences to deal with suspected cross-contamination and a sequencing artifact. In a later analysis, a clonal expansion index was calculated for each public chain from normalized within-repertoire ranks of inferred template counts. Generation probabilities in a later analysis came from a VDJ recombination model fitted to out-of-frame rearrangements, and those results were checked against IGoR. A later analysis scored TCR-TCR, TCR-HLA and TCR-CMV co-occurrence with hypergeometric tests, applying a repertoire-size bias correction to TCR pairs. False discovery rates were estimated in a later analysis by permuting HLA or CMV assignments 20 times. In a later analysis, co-occurring TCRs were grouped with DBSCAN, and TCRdist sequence similarity was added when clustering was performed within HLA-allele-positive subsets. Repertoires with fewer than 30,000 or more than 120,000 public chains were left out of co-occurrence clustering, as were a few repertoires with anomalous nucleotide sharing. This is the immuneACCESS table as TCRdb keeps it, with only in-frame sequences that have V and J called. A part of the clones is gone; compared with another copy, unresolved V genes explain less than half, and the rest is unexplained. That table is the source of V, J and clone size, and D and trimming were worked out from the DNA. This sample comprises tens of thousands of clones, approximately 86% of them detected only once. The ten largest account for approximately 10% of the sample.

As to this clone: There is no known antigen for this receptor. Base qualities are not at hand, and no much larger clone is one base apart.

This receptor was obtained from a young man in good health and CMV-seropositive. Sample: PBMCs.

The DNA is TGCGCCAGCAGCCAAGTGGAGGACCCCAGCGGGATTTACGAGCAGTACTTC. Its translation is CASSQVEDPSGIYEQYF. The rearrangement combines TRBV4-1 with TRBJ2-5, and 7 junction bases match TRBD2. The DNA matches TRBJ2-7 better at its end, which makes the J call doubtful. CDR1 and CDR2 are drawn from the germline V gene: MGHRA, YSYEKL. Counted from cysteine to phenylalanine, this CDR3 has 17 amino acids. Only CDR3 DNA remains: 51 bases, in frame from the first base.